These 17 T cell receptor beta chains originate from one sample sequenced in a study of cytomegalovirus exposure and HLA in healthy donors. The PCR was carried out with 60 Vbeta primers and 13 Jbeta primers. Sequencing was performed with immunoSEQ multiplex PCR; in TCRdb, only in-frame clones are kept and a portion is missing. The sample includes about 170,000 clones, approximately 80% seen only once; the top ten take around 2.3%. Sequencing used PBMCs. These receptors originate from a woman aged 45-65 years in good health and CMV-seronegative.

This clone was seen a single time. The chain employs TRBV5-1 and TRBJ2-6, with D perhaps matching TRBD1 (5 bases). V was shortened by 0 bases and J by 0 bases, with 13 bases between the two germline ends. CDR1 is SGHRS and CDR2 is YFSETQ in the germline V gene. This CDR3 has 18 residues. The CDR3: CASSLVYRTPSGANVLTF. For the CDR3, the DNA is TGCGCCAGCAGCTTGGTTTACAGGACCCCCTCTGGGGCCAACGTCCTGACTTTC.

The chain carries TRBV28 and TRBJ1-6; D ambiguous. The CDR3 contains 12 residues. In germline, CDR1 is MDHEN, CDR2 SYDVKM. Trimming removed 3 bases from V and 8 bases from J, with 5 bases in between. CDR3: CASSFRDSPLHF. Here the CDR3 DNA reads TGTGCCAGCAGTTTCCGCGATTCACCCCTCCACTTT.

V and J are TRBV2 and TRBJ2-7, with 8 bases lining up with TRBD1. The CDR3 covers 13 residues. V dropped 5 bases and J dropped 6; count of bases not matched to a gene: 6. CDR1 and CDR2 (germline): SNHLY, FYNNEI. CDR3 DNA: TGTGCCAGCAGTAATGGACAGGGCAGCGAGCAGTACTTC. Amino acids: CASSNGQGSEQYF.

The chain joins TRBV28 to TRBJ2-7; a possible D gene is TRBD2 (6 bases). Germline V gene data show CDR1 as MDHEN and CDR2 as SYDVKM. CDR3 length: 17 residues. The V gene lost 3 bases and the J gene lost 0 bases, with 18 bases spanning the gap. CDR3 coding DNA: TGTGCCAGCAGTTTTCCCCGGGGTAGCGGATTCTCCTACGAGCAGTACTTC. This encodes CASSFPRGSGFSYEQYF.

This chain uses TRBV2 with TRBJ1-6; D possibly corresponds to TRBD1 (5 bases). The CDR3 is made up of 13 amino acids. The germline gives CDR1 SNHLY, CDR2 FYNNEI. The V and J ends lost 7 bases and 9 bases respectively, with 13 bases between them. DNA for the CDR3: TGTGCCAGCAATGGGGGGGTGGCTTCACCCCTCCACTTT. Protein product: CASNGGVASPLHF.

The gene calls are TRBV27 and TRBJ2-7, with 9 bases identical to TRBD1. This CDR3 comprises 17 residues. The germline V gene has CDR1 MNHEY and CDR2 SMNVEV (reference sequence). Trimming at V came to 6 bases and at J to 3 bases, leaving 15 bases not matched to a gene. CDR3 in DNA: TGTGCCAGCAGACTTGGACAGGGGACACTCCTAGGCTACGAGCAGTACTTC. Encoded protein: CASRLGQGTLLGYEQYF.

The chain uses TRBV29-1 and TRBJ2-5, with 12 bases identical to TRBD2. The CDR3 loop spans 13 amino acids. V dropped 3 bases and J dropped 5; count of bases not matched to a gene: 1. CDR1 and CDR2 from the germline V gene are SQVTM and ANQGSEA. This CDR3 is CSVDTSGRETQYF. Written as DNA, the CDR3 is TGCAGCGTTGACACTAGCGGGAGGGAGACCCAGTACTTC.

The genes are TRBV9 and TRBJ2-7, with 12 nucleotides matching TRBD1. This CDR3 spans 15 amino acids. Trimming removed 2 bases from V and 2 bases from J; junction bases left unmatched: 2. Germline CDR1 and CDR2: SGDLS and YYNGEE. The CDR3: CASSVGTGGPYEQYF. Here the CDR3 DNA reads TGTGCCAGCAGCGTGGGGACAGGGGGCCCCTACGAGCAGTACTTC.

The chain has TRBV7-2 and TRBJ2-2, with 8 bases aligning to TRBD2. The trim removed 6 bases at V and 4 bases at J, leaving 10 bases unmatched. The CDR3 is 16 amino acids. Germline V gene data show CDR1 as SGHTA and CDR2 as FQGNSA. CDR3 residues: CASRPGAGVFTGELFF. CDR3 DNA: TGTGCCAGCAGACCCGGAGCGGGAGTTTTCACCGGGGAGCTGTTTTTT.

This chain's CDR3 is CASSGAGGVNEQFF. The CDR3 bases are TGCGCCAGCAGCGGAGCGGGGGGGGTCAATGAGCAGTTCTTC. The chain couples TRBV10-1 to TRBJ2-1, with 10 bases aligning to TRBD2. Germline CDR1 reads WNHNN; CDR2 reads SYGVQD (reference sequence). V was pared by 6 bases and J by 6 bases, with 5 bases of the junction left unmatched. CDR3 length equals 14 residues.

The chain uses TRBV5-1 and TRBJ1-1, with no clear D. The CDR3 totals 13 residues. With 0 bases removed from V and 4 bases from J, the gap between germline ends came to 7 bases. In germline, CDR1 is SGHRS, CDR2 YFSETQ. The DNA of the CDR3 is TGCGCCAGCAGCTTGGACCCGAGCACTGAAGCTTTCTTT. This codes for CASSLDPSTEAFF.

The J gene is TRBJ1-5, the V gene TRBV6-5; 7 nucleotides align to TRBD1. Germline loops: CDR1 MNHEY, CDR2 SVGAGI. The CDR3 contains 13 residues. With 5 bases clipped from V and 6 bases from J, the junction kept 4 bases outside the gene matches. In nucleotides, the CDR3 is TGTGCCAGCAGTCCAGGGGGTTTTCAGCCCCAGCATTTT. It encodes CASSPGGFQPQHF.

The chain joins TRBV28 to TRBJ1-5; 7 nucleotides line up with TRBD1. The CDR3 runs to 15 residues. CDR1 and CDR2 (germline): MDHEN, SYDVKM. V lost 0 bases to trimming and J lost 3 bases; unmatched junction nucleotides: 2. CDR3 sequence reads: CASSLWTGINQPQHF. CDR3 bases: TGTGCCAGCAGTTTATGGACAGGGATCAATCAGCCCCAGCATTTT.

This clone is a singleton in its sample. This chain uses TRBV5-5 with TRBJ2-1, with D perhaps matching TRBD2 (6 bases). Trimming removed 0 bases from V and 6 bases from J, with 13 bases in between. The length of the CDR3 is 15 residues. Germline V gene sequence: CDR1 SGHKS, CDR2 YYEKEE (reference sequence). In nucleotides, the CDR3 is TGTGCCAGCAGCTTGGGCTTTGGGGGAGGCAATGAGCAGTTCTTC. Residues: CASSLGFGGGNEQFF.

The chain has TRBV2 and TRBJ1-2; D is unclear. V lost 7 bases and J lost 0, with 9 bases in between. Germline CDR1 reads SNHLY; CDR2 reads FYNNEI. The CDR3 is 13 residues long. CDR3 protein: CASTAGANYGYTF. In DNA form, the CDR3 reads TGTGCCAGCACAGCTGGAGCTAACTATGGCTACACCTTC.

This clone occurred a few times. The J gene is TRBJ1-2, the V gene TRBV5-6, with no clear D. V was clipped by 4 bases and J by 0 bases, with 13 bases between them. CDR1 SGHDT and CDR2 YYEEEE come from the germline V gene. The CDR3 loop spans 15 amino acids. The DNA for the CDR3 is TGTGCCAGCAGCCTTGGGGAGGACGCTAACTATGGCTACACCTTC. Residues: CASSLGEDANYGYTF.

The J gene is TRBJ2-4, the V gene TRBV30, with a possible D match to TRBD1 (5 bases). The CDR3 is 12 amino acids. V was pared by 7 bases and J by 9 bases, with 16 bases between. Germline V gene lookup returns CDR1 GTSNPN and CDR2 SVGIG (reference sequence). CDR3 DNA: TGTGCCTCTGACTCCAGGGTGGGCATTCAGTACTTC. Its translation is CASDSRVGIQYF.